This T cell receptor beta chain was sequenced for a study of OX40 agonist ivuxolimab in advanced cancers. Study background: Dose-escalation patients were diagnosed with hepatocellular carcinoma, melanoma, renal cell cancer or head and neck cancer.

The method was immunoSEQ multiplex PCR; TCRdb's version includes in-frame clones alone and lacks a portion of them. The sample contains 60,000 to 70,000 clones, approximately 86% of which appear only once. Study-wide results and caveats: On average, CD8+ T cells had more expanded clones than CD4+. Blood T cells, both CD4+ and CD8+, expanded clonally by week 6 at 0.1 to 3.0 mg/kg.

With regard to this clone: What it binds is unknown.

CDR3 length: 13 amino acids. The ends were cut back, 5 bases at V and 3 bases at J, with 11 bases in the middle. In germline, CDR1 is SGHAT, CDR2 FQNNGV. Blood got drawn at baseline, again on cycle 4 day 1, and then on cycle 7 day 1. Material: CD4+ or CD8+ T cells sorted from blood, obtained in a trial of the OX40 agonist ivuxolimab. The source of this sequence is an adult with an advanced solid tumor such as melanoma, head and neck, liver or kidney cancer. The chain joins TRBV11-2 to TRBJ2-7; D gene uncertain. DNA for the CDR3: TGTGCCAGCAGCCCGGTTCTAGGCTACGAGCAGTACTTC. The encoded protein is CASSPVLGYEQYF.